Sequencing of this T cell receptor (beta chain) was carried out in a study of cytomegalovirus exposure and HLA in healthy donors. General study points: Highly shared variants forming one cluster were likely a sequencing artifact.

PCR amplification relied on 60 Vbeta primers (plus 13 Jbeta primers). TCRdb's copy holds only in-frame clones and misses some; the assay was immunoSEQ multiplex PCR. Found here are over 150,000 clones, 80% to 90% of them singletons; the top ten hold about 10%. A single count supports this clone. The antigen remains unidentified. The CDR3 consists of 18 residues. Unmatched junction bases numbered 8, after V lost 0 bases and J lost 2 bases. Germline V gene data show CDR1 as LGHNA and CDR2 as YNFKEQ. The source is a man between 45 and 60 years old in good health and CMV-seropositive. Material: PBMCs. The chain joins TRBV4-2 to TRBJ2-3; 10 bases agree with TRBD2. The CDR3 coding sequence is TGTGCCAGCAGCCAAGATTTCGGTAGCGGGGGGTTCACAGATACGCAGTATTTT. Amino acids: CASSQDFGSGGFTDTQYF.